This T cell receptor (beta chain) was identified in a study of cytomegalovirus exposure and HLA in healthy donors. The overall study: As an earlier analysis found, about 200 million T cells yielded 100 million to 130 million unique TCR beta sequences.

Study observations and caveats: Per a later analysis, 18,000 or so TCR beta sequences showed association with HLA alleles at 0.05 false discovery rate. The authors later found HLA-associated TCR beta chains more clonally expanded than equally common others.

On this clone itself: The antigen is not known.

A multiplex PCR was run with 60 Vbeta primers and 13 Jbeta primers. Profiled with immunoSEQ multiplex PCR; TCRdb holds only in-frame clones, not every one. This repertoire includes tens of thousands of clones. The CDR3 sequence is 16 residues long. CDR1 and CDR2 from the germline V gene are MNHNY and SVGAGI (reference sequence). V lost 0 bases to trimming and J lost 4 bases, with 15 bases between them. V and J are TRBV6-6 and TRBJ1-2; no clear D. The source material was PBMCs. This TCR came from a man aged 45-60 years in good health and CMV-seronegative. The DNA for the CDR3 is TGTGCCAGCAGTTACTCGACTAGTAGGCTCGGCTATGGCTACACCTTC. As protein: CASSYSTSRLGYGYTF.